This TCR beta chain comes out of a study of blood T cell repertoires in COVID-19 (dated by TCRdb to about 2020). At the level of the whole study: Samples from collaborators originated in the United States, Italy and Spain and spanned both the acute and convalescent phases of COVID-19. The prospective study material was composed of cDNA or gDNA derived from T cells, B-cell-depleted T cells, or PBMCs. Subjects who had been exposed to COVID-19, were actively infected with it, or had recovered from it provided the deeply sampled blood TCRbeta repertoires that made up the dataset. The repertoires were released in a freely available public database meant as a resource for research on the immune response to SARS-CoV-2. Samples were obtained from the ongoing ImmuneRACE study (first 160 participants) and from approximately 1,200 subjects provided by 6 global collaborators. A de-identified subject ID, COVID-19 status, age in years and sex were almost always included in the sample metadata. HLA class I and class II types, where available, came from metadata supplied by the sample provider rather than from assay-based typing.

As to this clone: The antigen it recognizes is unknown. Per-base quality was not reported, and no clone a single base away is much larger than it.

Its CDR3 holds 14 amino acids, cysteine through phenylalanine. Of all the DNA, just the CDR3 is kept, 42 bases in frame from base 1. Germline trimming: 7 bases from V, 7 bases from J; junction bases outside gene matches: 11. Per the germline V gene, SGHRS is the CDR1 and YFSETQ is the CDR2. General conclusions and limits of the study: Clinical and demographic metadata were provided uncurated, with the amount varying by source and participant.

Each collaborating institution followed its own protocols to collect whole blood in K2EDTA tubes. For TCRbeta analysis, collaborators shipped samples as frozen whole blood, isolated PBMCs, or DNA extracted from either of those sample types. The immunoSEQ Assay, a bias-controlled multiplex PCR, was used to amplify TCRbeta CDR3 regions from genomic DNA. The published analysis was carried out like this. The number of nucleated cells in each sample was estimated by amplification of reference gene primers within the assay. To quantify the absolute abundance of each unique TCRbeta CDR3 rearrangement, sequence reads were collapsed and filtered. For each sample, productive Simpson clonality was calculated as the square root of Simpson's diversity index over productive rearrangements. The clones in this table, taken by TCRdb from immuneACCESS, are in-frame only. Not every clone is retained; where verified, under half of the shortfall comes from an unresolved V gene, and the cause of the rest is unknown. V, J and clone size derive from that table, while D and trimming were established from the DNA sequence. This sample holds roughly 190,000 clones; around 84% were observed only once. Of the sample, about 20% is held by the ten largest clones.

The sequencing sample was made of peripheral blood. The rearrangement joined TRBV5-1 to TRBJ2-3; 8 bases in the middle match TRBD2. The sequence was collected from a human donor in a cohort sampled during active COVID-19. For the CDR3, the sequence is CASSSGSPPNTQYF. The DNA sequence is given as TGCGCCAGCTCAAGCGGGAGCCCCCCCAATACGCAGTATTTT.